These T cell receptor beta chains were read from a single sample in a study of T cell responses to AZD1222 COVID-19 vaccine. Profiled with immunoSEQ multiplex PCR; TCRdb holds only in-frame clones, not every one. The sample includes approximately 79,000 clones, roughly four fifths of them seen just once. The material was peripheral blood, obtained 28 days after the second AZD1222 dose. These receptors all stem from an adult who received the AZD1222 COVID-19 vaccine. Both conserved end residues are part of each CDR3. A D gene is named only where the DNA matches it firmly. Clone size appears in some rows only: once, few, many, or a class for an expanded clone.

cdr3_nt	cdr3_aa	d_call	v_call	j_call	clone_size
TGTGCCAGCAGTCTAGTACAGGGGAAGAAACTGTTTTTT	CASSLVQGKKLFF	TRBD1	TRBV14	TRBJ1-4	once
TGTGCCAGCAGTTCCGGGATTGAAGCTTTCTTT	CASSSGIEAFF	.	TRBV6-5	TRBJ1-1	once
TGTGCCAGCAGCCCCCCGACAGGGACCGGGGAGCTGTTTTTT	CASSPPTGTGELFF	TRBD1	TRBV5-4	TRBJ2-2	.
TGTGCCAGCAGCATGGATCCCTGGGACACGCAGTATTTT	CASSMDPWDTQYF	.	TRBV11-3	TRBJ2-3	.
TGTGCCAGCAGCTTGGGGGCAGTAGGTAGTGAAAAACTGTTTTTT	CASSLGAVGSEKLFF	.	TRBV5-4	TRBJ1-4	.
TGTGCCAGTAGTATAGCAGGGAACAATTCACCCCTCCACTTT	CASSIAGNNSPLHF	.	TRBV19	TRBJ1-6	.
TGTGCCAGCAGTTTATGGCAGGGGGCGCGGGAGACCCAGTACTTC	CASSLWQGARETQYF	TRBD1	TRBV28	TRBJ2-5	.
TGTGCCAGCAGTTATGGGGCTTCCTACAATGAGCAGTTCTTC	CASSYGASYNEQFF	.	TRBV6-6	TRBJ2-1	.
TGCGCCAGCAGCCAAGGGGCTAGCGGGAGTTGGACAGATACGCAGTATTTT	CASSQGASGSWTDTQYF	TRBD2	TRBV4-1	TRBJ2-3	.
TGTGCCAGCACTATACTAGCCGGTGAGCAGTTCTTC	CASTILAGEQFF	.	TRBV5-4	TRBJ2-1	.
TGTGCCAGCAGTCGTTCAGGGACAGGGGACTACGAGCAGTACTTC	CASSRSGTGDYEQYF	TRBD1	TRBV28	TRBJ2-7	.
TGTGCCAGTAGTCCTGGACTAGTCTACAATGAGCAGTTCTTC	CASSPGLVYNEQFF	TRBD2	TRBV19	TRBJ2-1	.
TGTGCCAGCAGCCAAGCTCTTGGCTTAAACTATGGCTACACCTTC	CASSQALGLNYGYTF	.	TRBV3-1/TRBV3-2	TRBJ1-2	.
TGTGCCAGCAGACCTAGCGGGAGGGCTCCCTACAATGAGCAGTTCTTC	CASRPSGRAPYNEQFF	TRBD2	TRBV3-1/TRBV3-2	TRBJ2-1	.
TGTGCCAGCAGGGTGGCAGGTCTGCGGATTCAGTACTTC	CASRVAGLRIQYF	.	TRBV28	TRBJ2-4	.
TGTGCCAGTAGTATTTCGCGGGGCAGGGGGCAACAGCCCCAGCATTTT	CASSISRGRGQQPQHF	TRBD1	TRBV19	TRBJ1-5	.
TGTGCCAGCAGTCCCCGGGACAGATTTGCGGGAGGCTACACCTTC	CASSPRDRFAGGYTF	TRBD1	TRBV6-1	TRBJ1-2	.
TGTGCCAGCTCACCCGACAGCCCAGGAAACACCATATATTTT	CASSPDSPGNTIYF	.	TRBV18	TRBJ1-3	.
TGTGCCAGCAGCTTGGGGGGCAGGGGCACTGAAGCTTTCTTT	CASSLGGRGTEAFF	.	TRBV7-8	TRBJ1-1	.
TGTGCCTGGAGTACAAAGGGGGGGCAGTTCAATCAGCCCCAGCATTTT	CAWSTKGGQFNQPQHF	.	TRBV30	TRBJ1-5	few
TGTGCCAGCAGGCCCCTGGGACAGGGCTACGAGCAGTACTTC	CASRPLGQGYEQYF	TRBD1	TRBV27	TRBJ2-7	few
TGTGCCTGGAGGAACCAGGGGGCCCCCTATGGCTACACCTTC	CAWRNQGAPYGYTF	TRBD1	TRBV30	TRBJ1-2	.
TGCGCCAGCAGCTTGAGTGTGGGAGCTGAGGCTGGAAACACCATATATTTT	CASSLSVGAEAGNTIYF	.	TRBV5-1	TRBJ1-3	few
TGTGCCAGCAGCCCACAATCCCAGGGGGCGCTCTATGGCTACACCTTC	CASSPQSQGALYGYTF	TRBD1	TRBV13	TRBJ1-2	once
TGTGCCAGCAGCGTGACAGCGACTAGCAATCAGCCCCAGCATTTT	CASSVTATSNQPQHF	.	TRBV5-5	TRBJ1-5	.
TGTGCCAGCAGTACCAGGGATTATGGCTACACCTTC	CASSTRDYGYTF	.	TRBV2	TRBJ1-2	.
TGTGCCAGCAGCTTAGTACTAGCACCGACTCCGAACAATGAGCAGTTCTTC	CASSLVLAPTPNNEQFF	.	TRBV13	TRBJ2-1	few
TGCGCCAGCAGCCCTCGCAGCGGGAGAGAGACCCAGTACTTC	CASSPRSGRETQYF	TRBD2	TRBV4-1	TRBJ2-5	few
TGTGCCAGTGCCAGAACAGGGATCGACTATAATTCACCCCTCCACTTT	CASARTGIDYNSPLHF	.	TRBV28	TRBJ1-6	many
TGCGCCAGCAGCCTAGCGCAGGGAGGTGAGACCCAGTACTTC	CASSLAQGGETQYF	.	TRBV4-3	TRBJ2-5	few